This TCR beta chain is drawn from a study of CD8 T cells in Susac syndrome. Across the study: There were Susac syndrome patients who were therapy-naive at blood draw, others on corticosteroids, and others on intravenous immunoglobulin alone. Study outcomes and limitations: The study conceded that its TCR sequencing and HLA analysis involved relatively few individuals.

Note on this clonotype: Its matching antigen is unknown.

The RNA, roughly 0.45 to 1 ug, was put through reverse transcription using random hexamers. A single record per CDR3 protein comes from TCRdb applying MiXCR to the immunoSEQ multiplex PCR reads. This sample has approximately 190,000 distinct CDR3 sequences, with more than 85% found just once. The authors sequenced TCR beta from blood CD8+ and CD4+ T cells. CD8+ and CD4+ T cells were negatively isolated; TEMRA cells were FACS-enriched. CDR3 length equals 16 residues. The J segment lost 4 bases and the V segment lost 6 bases, leaving 6 bases of the junction unmatched. CDR1 is MGHDK, CDR2 SYGVNS, per germline.

The clonotype was recovered from a human donor with Susac syndrome. The sequencing sample was made of CD8+ T cells from PBMCs. The chain carries TRBV25-1 and TRBJ2-2, with 12 bases identical to TRBD1. DNA for the CDR3: TGTGCCAGCAGGGGGACAGGGGGCGGTGGCACCGGGGAGCTGTTTTTT. As protein: CASRGTGGGGTGELFF. The full variable domain, with the rest looked up from reference TRBV25-1 and TRBJ2-2, is EADIYQTPRYLVIGTGKKITLECSQTMGHDKMYWYQQDPGMELHLIHYSYGVNSTEKGDLSSESTVSRIRTEHFPLTLESARPSHTSQYLCASRGTGGGGTGELFFGEGSRLTVL.